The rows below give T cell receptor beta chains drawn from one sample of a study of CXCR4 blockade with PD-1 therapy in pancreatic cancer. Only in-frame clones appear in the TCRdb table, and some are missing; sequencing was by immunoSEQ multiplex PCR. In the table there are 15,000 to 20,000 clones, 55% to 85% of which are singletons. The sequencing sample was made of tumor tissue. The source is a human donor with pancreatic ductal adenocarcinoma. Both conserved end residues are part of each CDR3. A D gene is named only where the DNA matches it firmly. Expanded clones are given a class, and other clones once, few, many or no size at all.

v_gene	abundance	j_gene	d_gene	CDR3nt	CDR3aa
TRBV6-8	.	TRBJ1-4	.	TGTGCCAGCAGGGACAGTCGGGAAAAACTGTTTTTT	CASRDSREKLFF
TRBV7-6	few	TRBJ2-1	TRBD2	TGTGCCAGCAGCCGGACTAGCGGGAGGGCCAATGAGCAGTTCTTC	CASSRTSGRANEQFF
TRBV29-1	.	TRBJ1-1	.	TGCAGCGTGGGGCGGGCCTCGAACACTGAAGCTTTCTTT	CSVGRASNTEAFF
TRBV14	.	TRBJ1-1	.	TGTGCCAGCAGCCTATATAGGCAGGGGAACACTGAAGCTTTCTTT	CASSLYRQGNTEAFF
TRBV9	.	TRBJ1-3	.	TGTGCCAGCAGCTCAGCAGGAGGGATAGGAAACACCATATATTTT	CASSSAGGIGNTIYF
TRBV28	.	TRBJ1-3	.	TGTGCCACCCGGGGCTCTGGAAACATCATATATTTT	CATRGSGNIIYF
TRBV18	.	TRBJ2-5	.	TGTGCCAGCTCACCAGACTTTTTCGAGACCCAGTACTTC	CASSPDFFETQYF
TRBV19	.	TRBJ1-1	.	TGTGCCAGTAGTAATGAGGTCAGAGGTGAAGCTTTCTTT	CASSNEVRGEAFF
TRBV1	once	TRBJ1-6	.	TGCGCCAGCAGCCCAGCCGGGGGCCGCGTGGCTCGCCCGAATTCACCCCTCCACTTT	CASSPAGGRVARPNSPLHF
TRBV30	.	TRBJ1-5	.	TGTGCCTGGAGTGAGGGGCTGGGTAATCAGCCCCAGCATTTT	CAWSEGLGNQPQHF
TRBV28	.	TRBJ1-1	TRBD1	TGTGCCAGCAGTTCACGTGGGACAGGGGCGTATGAAGCTTTCTTT	CASSSRGTGAYEAFF
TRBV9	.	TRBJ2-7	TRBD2	TGTGCCAGCAGCGTAGCTAGCGGGAGAGACTACGAGCAGTACTTC	CASSVASGRDYEQYF
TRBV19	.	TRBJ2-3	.	TGTGCCAGTAGTATAAGGACGGAGTCGGATACGCAGTATTTT	CASSIRTESDTQYF
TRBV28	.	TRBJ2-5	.	TGTGCCAGCAGCAAACAGGGTATTGAAGAGACCCAGTACTTC	CASSKQGIEETQYF
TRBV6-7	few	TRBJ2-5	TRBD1	TGTGCCAGCCAACGGGACAGAGAAGAGACCCAGTACTTC	CASQRDREETQYF
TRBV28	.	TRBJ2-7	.	TGTGCCAGCAGTTCCCGGCGGGACTACGAGCAGTACTTC	CASSSRRDYEQYF
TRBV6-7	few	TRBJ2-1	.	TGTGCCAGCAGTTCAGGTGCTGCCTACAATGAGCAGTTCTTC	CASSSGAAYNEQFF
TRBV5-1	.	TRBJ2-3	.	TGCGCCAGCAGCTTGGGATCTAGCGGCACAGATACGCAGTATTTT	CASSLGSSGTDTQYF
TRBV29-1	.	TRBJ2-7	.	TGCAGCGTTGAAGTGGCAGGCTACGAGCAGTACTTC	CSVEVAGYEQYF